These 29 T cell receptor beta chains were all obtained from the same sample, sequenced in a study of T cells after yellow fever vaccination. TCRdb reprocessed the 5' RACE reads with MiXCR, giving one entry per CDR3 protein. The sample records a few hundred thousand distinct CDR3 sequences, 19% being singletons. Here the sequenced sample was PBMCs, taken 15 days after the yellow fever booster vaccination. These receptors were obtained from a man aged 25-40 years who received the YFV17D yellow fever vaccine.

The V call is TRBV7-8, the J call TRBJ2-7, with D hard to call. Trimming cost V 0 bases and J 3 bases, with 6 bases left between them. The CDR3 length is 13 residues. From germline, CDR1 is SGHVS and CDR2 FQNEAQ. CDR3 DNA: TGTGCCAGCAGCTTAGCAAACATCTACGAGCAGTACTTC. The encoded protein is CASSLANIYEQYF.

The CDR3 region has the DNA TGCAGCGTTGAGGGGCTTTTCACAGATACGCAGTATTTT. Translation gives CSVEGLFTDTQYF. The chain joins TRBV29-1 to TRBJ2-3; maybe TRBD1 (5 bases). The CDR3 runs to 13 residues. V dropped 3 bases and J dropped 2 bases, with 9 bases sitting between them. The germline CDR1 and CDR2 sequences are SQVTM and ANQGSEA.

The J gene is TRBJ2-7, the V gene TRBV2, with unresolved D. The CDR3 has 13 residues. Trimming took 2 bases from V and 4 from J, leaving 9 bases between them. From germline, CDR1 is SNHLY and CDR2 FYNNEI. CDR3 nucleotides: TGTGCCAGCAGTGAAAAAGTCTGGTACGAGCAGTACTTC. Its protein product is CASSEKVWYEQYF.

The chain carries TRBV9 and TRBJ2-5, with TRBD2 matching 8 bases. This CDR3 spans 16 amino acids. The V and J ends lost 0 bases and 1 base, in that order; junction bases with no gene match: 5. Germline V gene data show CDR1 as SGDLS and CDR2 as YYNGEE. CDR3 sequence: CASSVASGLRQETQYF. The CDR3 bases are TGTGCCAGCAGCGTAGCTAGCGGGCTGCGCCAAGAGACCCAGTACTTC.

A few counts support this clonotype. The chain recombines TRBV20-1 with TRBJ2-1, with TRBD2 matching 10 bases. Germline CDR1 is DFQATT and CDR2 is SNEGSKA (reference sequence). The CDR3 has 16 amino acids. The trim removed 0 bases at V and 7 bases at J, leaving 9 bases unmatched. Written as DNA, the CDR3 is TGCAGTGCTAGAGAGGACTCTAGCGGGAGCGTAAATGAGCAGTTCTTC. Translating it yields CSAREDSSGSVNEQFF.

This clonotype came up a few times. The chain uses TRBV20-1 and TRBJ2-7, with TRBD2 identical over 8 bases. In germline, CDR1 is DFQATT, CDR2 SNEGSKA (reference sequence). Losses at the gene ends were 4 bases for V and 3 bases for J; bases not matched to a gene: 2. The CDR3 covers 12 residues. The CDR3 bases are TGCAGTGCTAAGCGGGAGTACTACGAGCAGTACTTC. It codes for CSAKREYYEQYF.

This chain uses TRBV10-3 with TRBJ2-2, with 7 bases identical to TRBD1. Germline CDR1 is ENHRY and CDR2 is SYGVKD. V was pared by 8 bases and J by 6 bases, with 6 bases of the junction left unmatched. This CDR3 is 13 amino acids long. CDR3 bases: TGTGCCATCGGCGACAGGGAGTCCGGGGAGCTGTTTTTT. It translates to CAIGDRESGELFF.

This sequence joins TRBV28 and TRBJ2-7; 9 bases are a match to TRBD2. V shed 6 bases, J shed 2 bases, and the junction held 5 bases outside the gene matches. CDR1 is MDHEN, CDR2 SYDVKM, per germline. CDR3 size: 14 residues. Written as DNA, the CDR3 is TGTGCCAGCAGCAGGACTAGCGATACCTACGAGCAGTACTTC. It specifies CASSRTSDTYEQYF. The full variable domain, rest sourced from reference TRBV28 and TRBJ2-7, is DVKVTQSSRYLVKRTGEKVFLECVQDMDHENMFWYRQDPGLGLRLIYFSYDVKMKEKGDIPEGYSVSREKKERFSLILESASTNQTSMYLCASSRTSDTYEQYFGPGTRLTVT.

This clonotype was counted between two and nine times. V and J are TRBV7-9 and TRBJ2-3; 10 bases map to TRBD2. With 5 bases clipped from V and 1 base from J, the junction kept 9 bases outside the gene matches. The CDR3 spans 17 residues. Germline V gene data show CDR1 as SEHNR and CDR2 as FQNEAQ (reference sequence). The CDR3 sequence: CASSRQTSGIGTDTQYF. The CDR3 region has the DNA TGTGCCAGCAGCCGCCAAACTAGCGGGATAGGCACAGATACGCAGTATTTT.

The rearrangement uses TRBV2 and TRBJ1-4, with TRBD1 matching 7 bases. With V trimmed by 5 bases and J by 12 bases, 12 bases remained unmatched. The CDR3 is 14 amino acids. CDR1 is SNHLY, CDR2 FYNNEI, per germline. This CDR3 is CASSTWTGVGELFF. CDR3 bases: TGTGCCAGCAGTACCTGGACAGGTGTCGGGGAACTGTTTTTT.

This clonotype was detected only a few times. The genes are TRBV6-5 and TRBJ2-5, with 7 bases aligning to TRBD1. The junction had 12 bases not matched to a gene; V was cut back by 4 bases and J by 7 bases. The CDR3 is made up of 15 amino acids. Germline-derived CDR1 and CDR2 are MNHEY and SVGAGI. CDR3 in DNA: TGTGCCAGCAGTTCGAATAAACAGGGGCCCGGGACCCAGTACTTC. This sequence encodes CASSSNKQGPGTQYF.

This sequence joins TRBV29-1 and TRBJ2-7, with a weak D call TRBD1 (6 bases). The germline V gene encodes CDR1 SQVTM and CDR2 ANQGSEA. The germline V and J ends were trimmed by 4 bases and 0 bases, with 7 bases remaining between them. The CDR3 runs 12 residues. CDR3 region: CSVGDTSYEQYF. DNA for the CDR3: TGCAGCGTTGGGGACACCTCCTACGAGCAGTACTTC.

V is TRBV6-1 and J is TRBJ2-3; a possible D gene is TRBD2 (5 bases). Trimming pared 1 base from V and 1 base from J, leaving 12 bases between. The CDR3 sequence is 16 residues long. CDR1 is MNHNS, CDR2 SASEGT, per germline. The CDR3 protein is CASSEGRGQGTDTQYF. Here the CDR3 DNA reads TGTGCCAGCAGTGAAGGTCGCGGGCAGGGCACAGATACGCAGTATTTT.

The chain employs TRBV5-6 and TRBJ2-7; 9 bases match TRBD2. Trimming cost V 3 bases and J 6 bases; bases outside gene matches: 10. Germline V lookup: CDR1 SGHDT, CDR2 YYEEEE. CDR3 length equals 15 residues. In DNA form, the CDR3 reads TGTGCCAGCAGCTGGGTTCTAGCGGGACGAGGCGAGCAGTACTTC. Protein sequence: CASSWVLAGRGEQYF.

CDR3 amino acids: CASSYRGQGAHEQYF. The CDR3 DNA reads TGTGCCAGCAGTTACCGGGGACAGGGAGCCCACGAGCAGTACTTC. J is TRBJ2-7 and V is TRBV6-2 or TRBV6-3; TRBD1 aligns across 9 bases. This CDR3 comprises 15 residues. Germline V gene sequence: CDR1 MNHEY, CDR2 SVGEGT. V lost 2 bases to trimming and J lost 5 bases; unmatched junction nucleotides: 7.

There are many counts of this clonotype. Its ends do not fully match the called genes, so a read error is possible. The chain uses TRBV7-2 and TRBJ2-1; D ambiguous. The CDR3 has 13 residues. Germline V gene data show CDR1 as SGHTA and CDR2 as FQGNSA. The CDR3 is CASSLGTYNEQFF. CDR3 DNA sequence: TGTGCCAGCAGTTTAGGAACCTACAATGAGCAGTTCTTC.

The V call is TRBV20-1, the J call TRBJ2-3, with a possible D match to TRBD1 (5 bases). Germline-derived CDR1 and CDR2 are DFQATT and SNEGSKA (reference sequence). Trimming shortened V by 0 bases and J by 4 bases, and 17 bases separated the two germline ends. CDR3 length equals 16 residues. The CDR3 protein is CSARDTIREVADTQYF. The DNA for the CDR3 is TGCAGTGCTAGAGATACAATCAGGGAAGTTGCAGATACGCAGTATTTT.

The chain links TRBV3-1 to TRBJ2-7; D uncertain. The ends were cut back, 2 bases at V and 3 bases at J, with 11 bases in the middle. This CDR3 comprises 14 residues. The V gene's germline CDR1 is LGHDT and CDR2 YNNKEL (reference sequence). DNA for the CDR3: TGTGCCAGCAGCCAATTAGGCAGCGTCTACGAGCAGTACTTC. It specifies CASSQLGSVYEQYF.

This clonotype turned up a few times. The rearrangement uses TRBV20-1 and TRBJ1-5, with 7 bases aligning to TRBD1. The CDR3 extends over 12 amino acids. CDR1 and CDR2 from the germline V gene are DFQATT and SNEGSKA (reference sequence). The V and J ends lost 6 bases and 3 bases, in that order; junction bases with no gene match: 2. The CDR3 sequence is CSAGQSNQPQHF. DNA of the CDR3: TGCAGTGCGGGACAGTCCAATCAGCCCCAGCATTTT.

The chain carries TRBV5-4 and TRBJ2-7; D is possibly TRBD1 (6 bases). Trimming pared 3 bases from V and 2 bases from J, leaving 12 bases between. Germline assignment: CDR1 SGHNT and CDR2 YYREEE (reference sequence). This CDR3 has 14 amino acids. CDR3 residues: CASSYDRSTYEQYF. In DNA, the CDR3 is TGTGCCAGCAGCTACGACAGGTCTACCTACGAGCAGTACTTC.

This CDR3 reads CASSPTGLSLNEQFF. The CDR3 nucleotides read TGCGCCAGCAGCCCGACGGGTCTGTCCCTCAATGAGCAGTTCTTC. The chain uses TRBV5-1 and TRBJ2-1; D uncertain. Trimming took 4 bases from V and 6 from J, leaving 17 bases between them. The CDR3 runs to 15 residues. Germline lookup yields CDR1 SGHRS and CDR2 YFSETQ.

The chain joins TRBV28 to TRBJ2-2, with D unresolved. The CDR3 totals 14 residues. Trimming took 10 bases from V and 0 from J, leaving 12 bases between them. The germline V gene has CDR1 MDHEN and CDR2 SYDVKM. The DNA for the CDR3 is TGTGCCACCCCGAGAGGCCCGAACACCGGGGAGCTGTTTTTT. Residues: CATPRGPNTGELFF. Using reference TRBV28 and TRBJ2-2 for the parts outside the CDR3, the full variable domain is DVKVTQSSRYLVKRTGEKVFLECVQDMDHENMFWYRQDPGLGLRLIYFSYDVKMKEKGDIPEGYSVSREKKERFSLILESASTNQTSMYLCATPRGPNTGELFFGEGSRLTVL.

The V and J genes are TRBV5-1 and TRBJ2-7, with TRBD1 matching over 7 bases. Trimming at V came to 4 bases and at J to 7 bases, leaving 11 bases not matched to a gene. Germline loops: CDR1 SGHRS, CDR2 YFSETQ. The length of the CDR3 is 14 residues. The CDR3 region has the DNA TGCGCCAGCAGCCAAGGGACAGATACTCTGGAGCAGTACTTC. This gives the protein CASSQGTDTLEQYF.

A few counts support this clonotype. The V and J genes are TRBV20-1 and TRBJ2-7; D gene ambiguous. This CDR3 contains 16 residues. Germline loops: CDR1 DFQATT, CDR2 SNEGSKA (reference sequence). The V and J ends lost 3 bases and 3 bases respectively, with 21 bases between them. CDR3 sequence: CSARIPPGLGNYEQYF. CDR3 nucleotide sequence: TGCAGTGCTAGGATCCCTCCCGGGTTGGGTAACTACGAGCAGTACTTC.

This clonotype was observed a few times. This chain links TRBV30 with TRBJ2-7, with D unclear. V lost 3 bases, J lost 5 bases, and 11 bases lay in between. This CDR3 spans 12 amino acids. Germline CDR1 and CDR2: GTSNPN and SVGIG (reference sequence). For the CDR3, the DNA is TGTGCCTGGAGGGGGTGGTACGACGAGCAGTACTTC. It specifies CAWRGWYDEQYF.

The chain uses TRBV6-6 and TRBJ2-2; no clear D. The CDR3 consists of 11 residues. Germline loops: CDR1 MNHNY, CDR2 SVGAGI (reference sequence). V lost 8 bases and J lost 4, with 5 bases in between. Written as DNA, the CDR3 is TGTGCCAGCGCCTTCACCGGGGAGCTGTTTTTT. Translation gives CASAFTGELFF.

This clonotype was picked up a small number of times. The CDR3 loop reads CASSVEGSGTYEQYF. DNA of the CDR3: TGTGCCAGCAGCGTAGAGGGTAGCGGCACCTACGAGCAGTACTTC. The chain joins TRBV9 to TRBJ2-7; weak D call: TRBD2 (6 bases). The CDR3 contains 15 residues. Trimming left V 0 bases short and J 2 bases short, with 12 bases between. CDR1 and CDR2 (germline): SGDLS, YYNGEE.

The V call is TRBV15, the J call TRBJ1-2; tentatively, D is TRBD1 (6 bases). V was clipped by 3 bases and J by 4 bases, with 15 bases between them. Germline CDR1 LNHNV, CDR2 YYDKDF (reference sequence). The CDR3 has 15 amino acids. CDR3 coding DNA: TGTGCCACCAGCAGCGGCCCGGGGGCCAGCTATGGCTACACCTTC. Translated: CATSSGPGASYGYTF.

V is TRBV9 and J is TRBJ2-7; weak D call: TRBD2 (5 bases). This CDR3 spans 15 amino acids. Germline CDR1 is SGDLS and CDR2 is YYNGEE. The V and J ends lost 0 bases and 6 bases respectively, with 16 bases between them. CDR3 residues: CASSVGGSGPGEQYF. The CDR3 region has the DNA TGTGCCAGCAGCGTAGGAGGGAGTGGACCCGGCGAGCAGTACTTC.